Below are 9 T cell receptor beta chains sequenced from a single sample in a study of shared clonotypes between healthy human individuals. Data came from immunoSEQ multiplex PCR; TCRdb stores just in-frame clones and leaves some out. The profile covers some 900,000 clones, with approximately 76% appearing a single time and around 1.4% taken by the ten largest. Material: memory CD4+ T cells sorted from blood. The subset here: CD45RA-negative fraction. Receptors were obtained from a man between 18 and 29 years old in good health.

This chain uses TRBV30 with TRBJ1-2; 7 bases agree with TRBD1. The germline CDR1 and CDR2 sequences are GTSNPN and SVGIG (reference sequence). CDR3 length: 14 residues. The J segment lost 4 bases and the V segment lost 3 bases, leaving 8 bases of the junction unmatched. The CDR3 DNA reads TGTGCCTGGAGCGCCGGGAGACAGGGCTATGGCTACACCTTC. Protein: CAWSAGRQGYGYTF.

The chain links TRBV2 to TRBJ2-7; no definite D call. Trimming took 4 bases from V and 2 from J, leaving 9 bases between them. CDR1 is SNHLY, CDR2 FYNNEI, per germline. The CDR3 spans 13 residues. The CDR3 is CASSGSQAYEQYF. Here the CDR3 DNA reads TGTGCCAGCAGTGGGTCACAAGCCTACGAGCAGTACTTC.

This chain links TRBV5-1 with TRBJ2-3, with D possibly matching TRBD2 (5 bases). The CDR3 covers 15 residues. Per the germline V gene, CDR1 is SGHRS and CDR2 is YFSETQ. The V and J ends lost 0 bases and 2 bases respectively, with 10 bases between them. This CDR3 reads CASSLAGDNTDTQYF. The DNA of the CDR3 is TGCGCCAGCAGCTTGGCCGGGGATAACACAGATACGCAGTATTTT.

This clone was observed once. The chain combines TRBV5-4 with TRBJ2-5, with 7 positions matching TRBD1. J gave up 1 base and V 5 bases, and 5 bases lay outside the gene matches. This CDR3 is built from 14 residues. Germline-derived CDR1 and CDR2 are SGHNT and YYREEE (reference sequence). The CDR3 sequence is CASSTGQSQETQYF. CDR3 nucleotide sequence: TGTGCCAGCAGTACGGGACAGTCCCAAGAGACCCAGTACTTC.

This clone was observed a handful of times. Written as DNA, the CDR3 is TGTGCCAGCAGCCAAGCGGGACCCACAGATACGCAGTATTTT. It yields the protein CASSQAGPTDTQYF. The chain is built from TRBV7-9 and TRBJ2-3; 7 bases align to TRBD2. This CDR3 contains 14 residues. Germline loops: CDR1 SEHNR, CDR2 FQNEAQ (reference sequence). V was clipped by 5 bases and J by 2 bases; unmatched bases: 4.

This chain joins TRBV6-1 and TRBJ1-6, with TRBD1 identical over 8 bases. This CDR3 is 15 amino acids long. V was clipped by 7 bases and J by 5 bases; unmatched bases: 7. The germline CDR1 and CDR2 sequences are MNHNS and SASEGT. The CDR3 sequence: CASKGQATNNSPLHF. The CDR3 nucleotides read TGTGCCAGCAAGGGACAGGCCACTAATAATTCACCCCTCCACTTT.

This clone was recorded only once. This CDR3 is CASQVRGNQPQHF. The CDR3 DNA sequence: TGTGCCAGCCAAGTCAGGGGCAATCAGCCCCAGCATTTT. The chain uses TRBV2 and TRBJ1-5, with D possibly TRBD1 on 5 matching bases. Per the germline V gene, CDR1 is SNHLY and CDR2 is FYNNEI. V was cut by 8 bases and J by 2 bases, with 10 bases left in between. The CDR3 runs to 13 residues.

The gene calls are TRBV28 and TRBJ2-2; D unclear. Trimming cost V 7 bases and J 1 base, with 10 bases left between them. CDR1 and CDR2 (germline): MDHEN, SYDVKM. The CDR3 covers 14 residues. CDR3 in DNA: TGTGCCAGCAAAGGGCCAAAGAACACCGGGGAGCTGTTTTTT. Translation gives CASKGPKNTGELFF.

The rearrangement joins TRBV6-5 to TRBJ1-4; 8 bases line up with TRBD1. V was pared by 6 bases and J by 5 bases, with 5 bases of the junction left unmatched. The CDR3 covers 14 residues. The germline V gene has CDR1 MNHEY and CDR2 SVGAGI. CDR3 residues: CASRLDRGNEKLFF. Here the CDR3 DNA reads TGTGCCAGCAGACTCGACAGGGGAAATGAAAAACTGTTTTTT.